The entry that follows covers one T cell receptor beta chain sequence. Its cognate antigen has yet to be identified. Qualities for individual bases were not recorded, and no much larger clone is one base off. The data belong to a study of a mutant IDH1 vaccine in newly diagnosed glioma (dated by TCRdb to the early 2020s). Some background on the complete study: Patients received eight vaccinations in weeks 1, 3, 5, 7, 11, 15, 19 and 23, corresponding to visits V03 through V10. Vaccination began 4-6 weeks after radiotherapy alone, or alongside temozolomide cycles in the chemotherapy-containing groups. Of the approximately 30 treated patients, roughly 60% were male and around 40% were female, and the mean age was around 40 years. Prior to enrollment, standard therapy consisting of radiotherapy alone, temozolomide alone, or radiochemotherapy with temozolomide had been administered to patients, with the combination being received by most patients. Six visits were used for peripheral blood collection: V03 (baseline), V05, V07, V10, V12 and V13. For exploratory analyses, longitudinal TCRB deep sequencing was carried out in roughly 25 treated patients wherever samples were available. The paper as a whole reports these results and caveats: Availability determined which PBMC samples were chosen for TCRB deep sequencing. Pseudoprogression appeared unrelated to alterations in the top peripheral T cell clonotypes detected by TCRB sequencing. Across multiple MHC alleles, vaccine-induced immune responses were seen in more than 90% of patients. According to the authors, sample limitations meant that analyses of patient blood samples could not be reproduced.

Library preparation was by the immunoSEQ multiplex PCR assay. The hsTCRB Kit was used according to the manufacturer's protocol to amplify rearranged TCR beta chain sequences. Sequencing of TCRB libraries was carried out on an Illumina MiSeq. The authors' analysis ran thus. The kit vendor's proprietary platform handled demultiplexing, trimming and gene mapping. TCRdb stores this immuneACCESS table with in-frame sequences only. Part of the clones is absent; in the studies checked, under half of the shortfall reflects unresolved V genes, and no reason is known for the rest. The V and J calls and clone size come from that table; D and trimming were worked out from the DNA. The sample yields 40,000 to 65,000 clones; roughly 78% were counted once. Under 2% of the sample rests with the top ten. Interpreted using the paper, the time point label stands for: week 5, during vaccination. Each vaccine dose was 300 ug of a 20-mer mutant IDH1 peptide in Montanide, given subcutaneously with topical imiquimod. The donors had newly diagnosed IDH1-mutant astrocytomas of WHO grade 3 or 4 that showed loss of nuclear ATRX. The samples were drawn from NOA16, a multicentre, single-arm, open-label phase I trial in Germany that tested a mutant IDH1 peptide vaccine in humans for the first time. Genomic DNA for TCRB sequencing was extracted from EDTA blood using the DNeasy Blood and Tissue Kit.

The CDR3 has 15 amino acids, counting the end cysteine and phenylalanine. The kept DNA is CDR3 alone, 45 bases in frame from the first base. The CDR1 and CDR2 encoded by the germline V gene are SNHLY and FYNNEI. Trimming takes 4 bases off V and 1 base off J; junction bases not matched to a gene: 4. The specimen comprised PBMCs, sampled from a glioma patient whose treatment included an IDH1 peptide vaccine. The chain is encoded by TRBV2 joined to TRBJ1-1; TRBD1 matches 9 bases in the middle. This TCR was sampled from a woman aged 35 to 49 with glioma. CDR3 reads: CASSGPGQGNTEAFF. The nucleotide sequence reads TGTGCCAGCAGTGGTCCGGGACAGGGGAACACTGAAGCTTTCTTT.